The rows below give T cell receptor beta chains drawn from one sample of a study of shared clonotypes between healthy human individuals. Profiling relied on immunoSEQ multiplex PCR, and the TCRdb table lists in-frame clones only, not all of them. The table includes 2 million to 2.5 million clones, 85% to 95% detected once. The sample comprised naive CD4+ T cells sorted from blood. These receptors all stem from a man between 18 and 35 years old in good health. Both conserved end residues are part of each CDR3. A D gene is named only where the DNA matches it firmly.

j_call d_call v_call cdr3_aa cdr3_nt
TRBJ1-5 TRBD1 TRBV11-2 CASSLGGTANQPQHF TGTGCCAGCAGCCTCGGAGGGACAGCAAATCAGCCCCAGCATTTT
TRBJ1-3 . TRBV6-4 CASSDPGVVGNTIYF TGTGCCAGCAGTGACCCAGGGGTCGTAGGAAACACCATATATTTT
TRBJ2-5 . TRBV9 CASSAPSAEETQYF TGTGCCAGCAGCGCGCCGTCGGCGGAAGAGACCCAGTACTTC
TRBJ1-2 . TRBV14 CASSPAVGAEYYGYTF TGTGCCAGCAGCCCGGCAGTCGGGGCGGAGTACTATGGCTACACCTTC
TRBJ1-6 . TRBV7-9 CASSPDGELAPLHF TGTGCCAGCAGCCCGGACGGGGAACTGGCACCCCTCCACTTT
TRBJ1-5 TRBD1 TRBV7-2 CASSLDRGRQPQHF TGTGCCAGCAGCCTTGACAGGGGCCGACAGCCCCAGCATTTT
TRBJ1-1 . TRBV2 CASSEAGRAAFF TGTGCCAGCAGTGAGGCGGGAAGGGCCGCTTTCTTT
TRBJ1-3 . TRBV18 CASSPPSPSGNTIYF TGTGCCAGCTCACCACCGTCCCCCTCTGGAAACACCATATATTTT
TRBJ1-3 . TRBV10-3 CAISASSSGNTIYF TGTGCCATCAGTGCCTCCTCCTCTGGAAACACCATATATTTT
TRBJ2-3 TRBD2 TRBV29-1 CSARAGGTDTQYF TGCAGCGCCCGAGCGGGGGGCACAGATACGCAGTATTTT
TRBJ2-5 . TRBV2 CASRTDQATQYF TGTGCCAGCAGGACGGATCAAGCGACCCAGTACTTC
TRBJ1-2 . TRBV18 CASSPGRGSNYGYTF TGTGCCAGCTCACCGGGAAGGGGTAGCAACTATGGCTACACCTTC
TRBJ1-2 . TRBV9 CASTRGQADYGYTF TGTGCCAGCACCCGAGGGCAGGCGGACTATGGCTACACCTTC
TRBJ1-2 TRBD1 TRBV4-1 CASSQDRVVSYGYTF TGCGCCAGCAGCCAGGACAGGGTAGTAAGCTATGGCTACACCTTC
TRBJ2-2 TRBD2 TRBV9 CASSVAGRLAISSGELFF TGTGCCAGCAGCGTTGCAGGGCGACTAGCGATTTCTTCCGGGGAGCTGTTTTTT
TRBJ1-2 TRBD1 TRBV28 CASSRDRGPYGYTF TGTGCCAGCAGTCGGGACAGGGGGCCCTATGGCTACACCTTC